Described below is a single T cell receptor beta chain sequence and its context. This entry comes from a study of blood T cell repertoires in COVID-19. As processed by the authors: The assay estimated nucleated cells by amplifying reference gene primers. Measured with immunoSEQ multiplex PCR; TCRdb has only the in-frame clones, and not every one. From that table come the V and J calls and clone size; the DNA was used to work out D and trimming. This table has some 180,000 clones, about 75% appearing once. This CDR3 region has 14 residues. V shed 6 bases and J 1 base; nucleotides not matched to a gene: 5. Germline CDR1 MNHEY, CDR2 SVGAGI.

The sequenced material came from peripheral blood. The gene calls are TRBV6-5 and TRBJ2-7; 8 nucleotides agree with TRBD2. The TCR sequence derives from a woman between 45 and 60 years old with active or convalescent COVID-19. The CDR3 loop reads CASSRTSQSYEQYF. CDR3 DNA sequence: TGTGCCAGCAGCCGGACTAGCCAGTCCTACGAGCAGTACTTC.